The rows below give T cell receptor beta chains drawn from one sample of a study of blood T cell repertoires in COVID-19. Produced via immunoSEQ multiplex PCR; TCRdb's table is partial and in-frame only. The sample has about 49,000 clones, about 88% seen once. The sequenced sample consisted of peripheral blood. These TCRs come from a man aged 40-55 years with active COVID-19. CDR3s include the opening cysteine and the closing phenylalanine or tryptophan. Each record gives: J gene, CDR3 length, clone size, D gene, V gene, CDR3 DNA, CDR3 protein. A D gene is named only where the DNA matches it firmly. The size of a clone is reported for some rows only, either as once, few or many, or as a class for expanded clones.

TRBJ2-2 | 15 | NA | TRBD1 | TRBV11-3 | TGTGCCAGCAGCTTAGGAGGGGGCAGCACCGGGGAGCTGTTTTTT | CASSLGGGSTGELFF
TRBJ1-3 | 15 | NA | NA | TRBV4-1 | TGCGCCAGCAGCCAAGACAGAAGCTCTGGAAACACCATATATTTT | CASSQDRSSGNTIYF
TRBJ2-1 | 18 | NA | NA | TRBV9 | TGTGCCAGCAGCGTTGGGTGGTTGGCGGGACCCGGGGACAATGAGCAGTTCTTC | CASSVGWLAGPGDNEQFF
TRBJ1-2 | 14 | NA | NA | TRBV19 | TGTGCCAGTAGTCCCACTGGGGGGGGAGGAGGCTACACCTTC | CASSPTGGGGGYTF
TRBJ1-4 | 16 | NA | TRBD1 | TRBV5-8 | TGTGCCAGCAGCTTGGGGGACAGGGGTTGGAATGAAAAACTGTTTTTT | CASSLGDRGWNEKLFF
TRBJ1-2 | 13 | NA | NA | TRBV19 | TGTGCCAGCGAGGGGGTTAATAAAGGGGGCTACACCTTC | CASEGVNKGGYTF
TRBJ2-1 | 13 | NA | NA | TRBV19 | TGTGCCAGTAGTATGAGAGCGTACAATGAGCAGTTCTTC | CASSMRAYNEQFF
TRBJ2-2 | 17 | once | TRBD2 | TRBV29-1 | TGCAGCGTCCTGGGACTAGCGGGAGGGCCTAGGACCGGGGAGCTGTTTTTT | CSVLGLAGGPRTGELFF
TRBJ2-7 | 18 | NA | TRBD2 | TRBV5-1 | TGCGCCAGCAGCTTGGGGCTAGCGGGAGTTGTACCGGTCTACGAGCAGTACTTC | CASSLGLAGVVPVYEQYF
TRBJ2-3 | 16 | NA | TRBD2 | TRBV9 | TGTGCCAGCAGCGTCTTTCTAAGCGGGAGCGGCGATACGCAGTATTTT | CASSVFLSGSGDTQYF
TRBJ1-5 | 15 | NA | NA | TRBV28 | TGTGCCAGCAGTCCAGGCGGGCTACGCCACTCGCCCCAGCATTTT | CASSPGGLRHSPQHF
TRBJ2-5 | 13 | NA | TRBD2 | TRBV11-3 | TGTGCCAGCAGCTTTGGTAGCGGGGAGACCCAGTACTTC | CASSFGSGETQYF
TRBJ2-7 | 15 | NA | TRBD2 | TRBV28 | TGTGCCAGCAGTTTCTCTAGCGGGAGTATGTACGAGCAGTACTTC | CASSFSSGSMYEQYF
TRBJ2-1 | 14 | NA | TRBD1 | TRBV24-1 | TGTGCCACCACCGGACAGGGGGCGAGGAATGAGCAGTTCTTC | CATTGQGARNEQFF
TRBJ2-7 | 17 | once | TRBD2 | TRBV11-2 | TGTGCCAGCAGCAAGTTTCCGGGACTAGCGGGACTTTGGGAGCAGTACTTC | CASSKFPGLAGLWEQYF
TRBJ2-5 | 16 | NA | TRBD2 | TRBV23-1 | TGCGCCAGCACCCCACGGGGGGTGAGGGTTGTAGAGACCCAGTACTTC | CASTPRGVRVVETQYF
TRBJ2-1 | 16 | NA | TRBD2 | TRBV15 | TGTGCCACCAGCAGAGGAAAGACTAGCGTAAACAATGAGCAGTTCTTC | CATSRGKTSVNNEQFF
TRBJ2-3 | 16 | NA | NA | TRBV7-9 | TGTGCCAGCAGCTTTTACGGGGCGGGGATCACAGATACGCAGTATTTT | CASSFYGAGITDTQYF
TRBJ2-7 | 13 | NA | TRBD2 | TRBV7-7 | TGTGCTAGCAGCTCTAGCGGTTCCTACGAGCAGTACTTC | CASSSSGSYEQYF
TRBJ2-3 | 18 | NA | TRBD2 | TRBV9 | TGTGCCAGCAGCGTAGCTTCAAGTAGCGGGAGAGTATGGGATACGCAGTATTTT | CASSVASSSGRVWDTQYF
TRBJ1-2 | 14 | NA | NA | TRBV3-1/TRBV3-2 | TGTGCCAGCAGCCTCAACACAGTAAGCTATGGCTACACCTTC | CASSLNTVSYGYTF
TRBJ2-2 | 14 | NA | NA | TRBV30 | TGTGCCTGGAAGTACGGGACGAACACCGGGGAGCTGTTTTTT | CAWKYGTNTGELFF